This TCR beta chain was recovered during a study of blood T cell repertoires in COVID-19. Across the study: Donors in the United States, Italy and Spain gave samples during acute or convalescent COVID-19. The analysed material was cDNA or gDNA that came from T cells, B-cell-depleted T cells, or PBMCs.

Patients in Seattle were enrolled during active infection, then followed longitudinally. The germline gives CDR1 MGHRA, CDR2 YSYEKL. The CDR3 has 13 residues. The V and J ends lost 1 base and 6 bases respectively, with 8 bases between them. TCRdb keeps only in-frame clones here, not all; method: immunoSEQ multiplex PCR. The table includes 450,000 or so clones, 85% to 90% detected once. The TCR originated in a man between 18 and 29 years old with COVID-19, enrolled during active disease. This rearrangement joins TRBV4-1 to TRBJ2-3, with D possibly TRBD2 on 5 matching bases. Sequenced input: peripheral blood. In nucleotides, the CDR3 is TGCGCCAGCAGCCAAGTTCCGGGGGATACGCAGTATTTT. Encoded protein: CASSQVPGDTQYF.